The T cell receptor (beta chain) under discussion was sequenced for a study of Graves' ophthalmopathy and Graves' hyperthyroidism. Study at large: Samples of peripheral blood were obtained at initial diagnosis, prior to treatment of any kind. Regarding the study as a whole: Among thyroid clonotypes expanded above 0.001 frequency, most also appeared in blood.

There are 16 residues in the CDR3. V was pared by 5 bases and J by 3 bases, with 14 bases between. Germline loops: CDR1 SNHLY, CDR2 FYNNEI. This clonotype was observed a handful of times. Its antigen is currently unknown. The authors amplified TCR beta CDR3 regions from RNA transcripts. HTBI-primed RT-PCR formed the first round, and a multiplex PCR formed the second. TCRdb analysed the multiplex PCR reads with MiXCR anew, one entry per CDR3 protein. The table records hundreds of thousands of distinct CDR3 sequences, 40% of them present only once. Pregnant or lactating patients and those with other autoimmune diseases or uncontrolled infections were excluded.

This clonotype was obtained from an adult man with Graves' ophthalmopathy. The V call is TRBV2, the J call TRBJ1-6; D perhaps matches TRBD1 (5 bases). Sequenced sample: peripheral blood. The CDR3 sequence is CASSQVGTLYNSPLHF. In DNA form, the CDR3 reads TGTGCCAGCAGTCAAGTCGGGACTCTCTATAATTCACCCCTCCACTTT.